This paragraph reports one T cell receptor (beta chain). What it recognizes is unknown. This sample is part of a study of OX40 agonist ivuxolimab in advanced cancers. Study-wide context: Averaging 60 years in age, with a range of roughly 20 to 80, the cohort was 65% to 90% male. Partial responses were achieved by three patients: one hepatocellular carcinoma, two cutaneous melanoma.

Germline V gene sequence: CDR1 MNHEY, CDR2 SMNVEV (reference sequence). Trimming pared 4 bases from V and 0 bases from J, leaving 13 bases between. The CDR3 has 16 residues. Study-wide results and limits: Some nonresponders likewise displayed low normalized T-cell clonal expansion.

Clones were read by immunoSEQ multiplex PCR, and TCRdb kept only the in-frame ones, dropping some. This repertoire shows about 95,000 clones, 89% found once; its top ten account for around 0.34%. The receptor comes from an adult with an advanced solid tumor such as melanoma, head and neck, liver or kidney cancer. Source: CD4+ or CD8+ T cells sorted from blood, taken in a trial of the OX40 agonist ivuxolimab. V gene TRBV27 combines with J gene TRBJ2-1; D is uncertain. The CDR3 region is CASSSPLRSSYNEQFF. For the CDR3, the DNA is TGTGCCAGCAGTTCCCCGCTCAGAAGCTCCTACAATGAGCAGTTCTTC.